These 28 T cell receptor beta chains were all obtained from the same sample, sequenced in a study of cytomegalovirus exposure and HLA in healthy donors. Primers included in the PCR were 60 Vbeta and 13 Jbeta primers. Profiling relied on immunoSEQ multiplex PCR, and the TCRdb table lists in-frame clones only, not all of them. The profile covers 190,000 or so clones, with about 80% appearing a single time and under 0.85% taken by the ten largest. Sequencing input: PBMCs. These receptors were taken from a boy between 10 and 17 years old in good health and CMV-seronegative.

The V call is TRBV4-1, the J call TRBJ2-1, with TRBD2 matching 13 bases. J gave up 6 bases and V 4 bases, and 6 bases lay outside the gene matches. Germline V CDR1 and CDR2: MGHRA, YSYEKL. This CDR3 comprises 16 residues. The CDR3 protein is CASSPGLAGVLNEQFF. The DNA of the CDR3 is TGCGCCAGCAGCCCCGGACTAGCGGGAGTTCTCAATGAGCAGTTCTTC.

This rearrangement joins TRBV9 to TRBJ2-7; TRBD1 matches 10 bases. The length of the CDR3 is 14 residues. Germline V lookup: CDR1 SGDLS, CDR2 YYNGEE. After removal of 0 bases from V and 4 bases from J, the junction contained 1 base not matched to a gene. The CDR3 is CASSVAGQGYEQYF. The DNA of the CDR3 is TGTGCCAGCAGCGTAGCGGGACAGGGGTACGAGCAGTACTTC.

The rearrangement uses TRBV29-1 and TRBJ2-5, with 10 bases lining up with TRBD2. Germline-derived CDR1 and CDR2 are SQVTM and ANQGSEA. Losses at the gene ends were 0 bases for V and 0 bases for J; bases not matched to a gene: 10. This CDR3 spans 18 amino acids. The CDR3 loop is CSVEDRASGRRYQETQYF. The CDR3 DNA is TGCAGCGTTGAAGATAGGGCTAGCGGGAGAAGGTACCAAGAGACCCAGTACTTC.

The chain employs TRBV7-2 and TRBJ1-1; 10 bases align to TRBD1. CDR1 SGHTA and CDR2 FQGNSA come from the germline V gene. Trimming removed 3 bases from V and 2 bases from J; junction bases left unmatched: 3. This CDR3 contains 15 residues. CDR3 sequence: CASSFGDRGNTEAFF. In DNA form, the CDR3 reads TGTGCCAGCAGCTTTGGGGACAGGGGAAACACTGAAGCTTTCTTT.

This chain links TRBV19 with TRBJ1-3; D gene ambiguous. Per the germline V gene, CDR1 is LNHDA and CDR2 is SQIVND (reference sequence). V dropped 10 bases and J dropped 0 bases, with 16 bases sitting between them. The CDR3 contains 15 residues. Here the CDR3 DNA reads TGTGCCACAACCCGCGGACTAGGCTCTGGAAACACCATATATTTT. It codes for CATTRGLGSGNTIYF.

The chain recombines TRBV6-4 with TRBJ1-5; D not certain. Looked up from germline, CDR1 is MRHNA and CDR2 is SNTAGT. This CDR3 has 13 residues. With 8 bases removed from V and 5 bases from J, the gap between germline ends came to 13 bases. CDR3 sequence: CASGPWEDQPQHF. Written as DNA, the CDR3 is TGTGCCAGCGGGCCATGGGAGGATCAGCCCCAGCATTTT.

V and J are TRBV4-1 and TRBJ2-1; 7 bases map to TRBD1. V was pared by 0 bases and J by 8 bases, with 10 bases of the junction left unmatched. Germline V lookup: CDR1 MGHRA, CDR2 YSYEKL. This CDR3 has 16 amino acids. Here the CDR3 reads CASSQEQRGRRDEQFF. The CDR3 coding sequence is TGCGCCAGCAGCCAAGAACAAAGGGGGCGGCGGGATGAGCAGTTCTTC.

The chain carries TRBV4-2 and TRBJ2-3, with unresolved D. V was cut by 1 base and J by 2 bases, with 7 bases left in between. Germline V gives CDR1 LGHNA, CDR2 YNFKEQ. This CDR3 region has 14 residues. The DNA for the CDR3 is TGTGCCAGCAGCCAAGGCGCGGACACAGATACGCAGTATTTT. As protein: CASSQGADTDTQYF.

Regarding this clone: Relative to the germline gene, one junction end is altered; a read error may explain this. The chain combines TRBV7-9 with TRBJ2-1; 11 bases align to TRBD1. The CDR3 extends over 15 amino acids. Per the germline V gene, CDR1 is SEHNR and CDR2 is FQNEAQ (reference sequence). CDR3 loop: CSSSLGQGVLNEQFF. The CDR3 DNA is TGTTCCAGCAGTTTGGGACAGGGGGTTCTCAATGAGCAGTTCTTC.

The V call is TRBV7-2, the J call TRBJ1-2; 10 nucleotides agree with TRBD1. V lost 3 bases, J lost 8 bases, and 9 bases stayed unmatched. The CDR3 length is 15 residues. CDR1 SGHTA and CDR2 FQGNSA come from the germline V gene. The CDR3, as DNA: TGTGCCAGCAGCTTGCCGGGACAGGGGCGTTGGGGCTACACCTTC. Its protein product is CASSLPGQGRWGYTF.

The chain is built from TRBV19 and TRBJ1-2; D is possibly TRBD1 (5 bases). Trimming took off 7 bases at V and 2 bases at J, with 17 bases between the two ends. Germline CDR1 reads LNHDA; CDR2 reads SQIVND (reference sequence). The CDR3 runs 15 residues. CDR3 protein: CASTPGGGKNYGYTF. Here the CDR3 DNA reads TGTGCCAGTACCCCCGGCGGGGGTAAGAACTATGGCTACACCTTC. The variable domain in full, completed from reference TRBV19 and TRBJ1-2, reads DGGITQSPKYLFRKEGQNVTLSCEQNLNHDAMYWYRQDPGQGLRLIYYSQIVNDFQKGDIAEGYSVSREKKESFPLTVTSAQKNPTAFYLCASTPGGGKNYGYTFGSGTRLTVV.

The J gene is TRBJ1-6, the V gene TRBV4-1; D perhaps matches TRBD1 (6 bases). Trimming removed 3 bases at V and 7 bases at J, with 16 bases between. The germline V gene has CDR1 MGHRA and CDR2 YSYEKL. The CDR3 has 16 residues. The DNA for the CDR3 is TGCGCCAGCAGCCACCCTGTTACAGGGCCGAATTCACCCCTCCACTTT. Residues: CASSHPVTGPNSPLHF.

The chain is built from TRBV5-1 and TRBJ2-5; the D is unclear. The CDR3 loop spans 15 amino acids. Germline CDR1 SGHRS, CDR2 YFSETQ. The V gene lost 0 bases and the J gene lost 1 base, with 10 bases spanning the gap. CDR3 sequence: CASSLAPNPQETQYF. As DNA, the CDR3 is TGCGCCAGCAGCTTGGCCCCTAACCCCCAAGAGACCCAGTACTTC.

This chain joins TRBV4-2 and TRBJ2-7; the D gene is possibly TRBD1 (6 bases). The V gene lost 4 bases and the J gene lost 5 bases, with 12 bases spanning the gap. The CDR3 is made up of 13 amino acids. Germline lookup yields CDR1 LGHNA and CDR2 YNFKEQ. CDR3 nucleotides: TGTGCCAGCAGCCCCCACAGGGCCCACGAGCAGTACTTC. This encodes CASSPHRAHEQYF.

V and J are TRBV6-1 and TRBJ1-3, with D perhaps TRBD1 (5 bases). CDR3 length: 14 amino acids. The germline V gene has CDR1 MNHNS and CDR2 SASEGT. V lost 4 bases and J lost 2, with 9 bases in between. The chain's CDR3 is CASSATDAGNTIYF. CDR3 DNA: TGTGCCAGCAGTGCGACAGATGCTGGAAACACCATATATTTT.

The chain has TRBV6-6 and TRBJ1-1; D is ambiguous. Germline-derived CDR1 and CDR2 are MNHNY and SVGAGI (reference sequence). Between the trimmed V and J ends, which lost 1 base and 7 bases, there was a span of 13 bases. The CDR3 runs 14 residues. CDR3 DNA: TGTGCCAGCAGTTACTTTCCAGGCTCTAATGAAGCTTTCTTT. Translated: CASSYFPGSNEAFF.

The sample holds a few counts of this clone. This rearrangement joins TRBV4-3 to TRBJ1-2; TRBD1 matches at 7 bases. The CDR3 runs 15 residues. The germline V gene has CDR1 LGHNA and CDR2 YSLEER. Trimming removed 0 bases from V and 3 bases from J; junction bases left unmatched: 4. CDR3 in DNA: TGCGCCAGCAGCCAAGACCCCCAGGGGGACTATGGCTACACCTTC. Translating it yields CASSQDPQGDYGYTF.

V and J are TRBV5-4 and TRBJ2-7, with TRBD1 matching 10 bases. The CDR3 has 14 amino acids. The junction had 6 bases not matched to a gene; V was cut back by 4 bases and J by 5 bases. The germline V gene has CDR1 SGHNT and CDR2 YYREEE (reference sequence). CDR3: CASSQGQGYNEQYF. The CDR3 nucleotides read TGTGCCAGCAGCCAGGGACAGGGGTACAACGAGCAGTACTTC.

The CDR3 DNA reads TGCAGCGTTGAAAAGATCCTAGCGGGAGGCGGAGAGACCCAGTACTTC. Amino acid sequence: CSVEKILAGGGETQYF. V usage is TRBV29-1 and J usage is TRBJ2-5, with TRBD2 matching 11 bases. With V trimmed by 2 bases and J by 4 bases, 9 bases remained unmatched. This CDR3 spans 16 amino acids. Germline CDR1 SQVTM, CDR2 ANQGSEA.

The genes are TRBV6-6 and TRBJ2-3; TRBD2 agrees at 8 bases. V gave up 5 bases and J gave up 1 base; unmatched junction bases: 8. The CDR3 has 16 amino acids. Germline CDR1 is MNHNY and CDR2 is SVGAGI (reference sequence). The CDR3 loop is CASSPPGGGGTDTQYF. CDR3 in DNA: TGTGCCAGCAGTCCCCCCGGGGGGGGAGGCACAGATACGCAGTATTTT.

V gene TRBV5-1 combines with J gene TRBJ1-2, with D unresolved. CDR1 is SGHRS and CDR2 is YFSETQ in the germline V gene. Trimming took 0 bases from V and 8 from J, leaving 11 bases between them. This CDR3 is built from 13 residues. The CDR3 loop reads CASSLAAGRGYTF. In DNA form, the CDR3 reads TGCGCCAGCAGCTTGGCGGCAGGCCGCGGCTACACCTTC. Full variable domain (outside the CDR3, taken from reference TRBV5-1 and TRBJ1-2): KAGVTQTPRYLIKTRGQQVTLSCSPISGHRSVSWYQQTPGQGLQFLFEYFSETQRNKGNFPGRFSGRQFSNSRSEMNVSTLELGDSALYLCASSLAAGRGYTFGSGTRLTVV.

This clone was detected only a few times. The gene calls are TRBV4-1 and TRBJ1-1; 8 nucleotides agree with TRBD1. CDR3 size: 13 residues. V shed 2 bases and J 6 bases; nucleotides not matched to a gene: 2. Germline V lookup: CDR1 MGHRA, CDR2 YSYEKL. In DNA, the CDR3 is TGCGCCAGCAGCCAACAGGGGGCCCCTGAAGCTTTCTTT. This gives the protein CASSQQGAPEAFF.

J is TRBJ2-5 and V is TRBV11-3, with D perhaps TRBD2 (6 bases). V dropped 0 bases and J dropped 2 bases, with 19 bases sitting between them. Germline V lookup: CDR1 SGHNT, CDR2 YENEEA. The CDR3 is 18 residues long. The CDR3 protein is CASSLDQRISGIQETQYF. CDR3 DNA: TGTGCCAGCAGCTTAGATCAGAGGATTAGCGGTATACAAGAGACCCAGTACTTC.

V is TRBV6-8 and J is TRBJ1-5, with 7 bases identical to TRBD1. V shed 4 bases and J 4 bases; nucleotides not matched to a gene: 10. Germline lookup yields CDR1 MNHGY and CDR2 SAAAGT. The CDR3 loop spans 16 amino acids. CDR3 sequence (DNA): TGTGCCAGCAGTTCGGAAGACAGGGAAAGGAATCAGCCCCAGCATTTT. Translating it yields CASSSEDRERNQPQHF.

The CDR3 DNA sequence: TGTGCCAGTGTAGACAGGGTCGGGGACAATCAGCCCCAGCATTTT. The encoded protein is CASVDRVGDNQPQHF. This rearrangement joins TRBV27 to TRBJ1-5; 7 bases fit TRBD1. CDR3 size: 15 residues. From germline, CDR1 is MNHEY and CDR2 SMNVEV (reference sequence). V lost 9 bases, J lost 3 bases, and 11 bases stayed unmatched.

V is TRBV18 and J is TRBJ1-2; 10 bases match TRBD1. Germline assignment: CDR1 KGHSH and CDR2 LQKENI. With V trimmed by 8 bases and J by 1 base, 7 bases remained unmatched. This CDR3 region has 15 residues. CDR3 residues: CASALGTGDNYGYTF. The CDR3 DNA sequence: TGTGCCAGCGCCCTTGGGACAGGGGATAACTATGGCTACACCTTC.

This clone is medium-sized within its sample. The sample has other DNA sequences that encode this CDR3 too. The chain couples TRBV4-3 to TRBJ2-7, with D perhaps TRBD2 (6 bases). The V and J ends lost 0 bases and 2 bases respectively, with 8 bases between them. From germline, CDR1 is LGHNA and CDR2 YSLEER. The CDR3 length is 14 residues. Here the CDR3 DNA reads TGCGCCAGCAGCCAAGAGGGAGGTACCTACGAGCAGTACTTC. Amino acids: CASSQEGGTYEQYF.

The chain carries TRBV15 and TRBJ1-2, with 7 bases aligning to TRBD1. Germline V gene lookup returns CDR1 LNHNV and CDR2 YYDKDF (reference sequence). V shed 8 bases, J shed 7 bases, and the junction held 16 bases outside the gene matches. The CDR3 runs to 15 residues. CDR3 sequence: CATRSPPRGVGGYTF. The CDR3 bases are TGTGCCACCCGATCGCCCCCCAGGGGGGTAGGTGGCTACACCTTC.